This TCR beta chain was obtained from a study of blood T cell repertoires in COVID-19. Study information: PBMCs, B-cell-depleted T cells, or T cells provided the cDNA or gDNA that made up the material.

Study processing details: Amplification from reference gene primers served as the basis for estimated nucleated cell counts. This table comes from immunoSEQ multiplex PCR, and its TCRdb copy is limited to in-frame clones, with some not included. The V and J calls and clone size were taken over from that table, and D and trimming were inferred from the DNA. There are about 53,000 clones in the sample; approximately 80% occur only once, and 14% lies in the top ten. V was cut by 5 bases and J by 1 base, with 8 bases left in between. This CDR3 is 12 amino acids long. Germline V lookup: CDR1 SQVTM, CDR2 ANQGSEA.

The J gene is TRBJ1-1, the V gene TRBV29-1; no definite D call. This receptor was taken from a human donor in a cohort sampled during active COVID-19. Sequencing input: peripheral blood. The DNA for the CDR3 is TGCAGCGTTCACCGGGGGAACACTGAAGCTTTCTTT. Encoded protein: CSVHRGNTEAFF.